This section outlines one T cell receptor (beta chain) sequence together with its context. The V gene end was trimmed by 2 bases and the J gene end by 3 bases; junction bases not matched to a gene: 1. This CDR3 is built from 15 residues. The germline V gene has CDR1 MNHEY and CDR2 SVGAGI. Sequencing was performed with immunoSEQ multiplex PCR; in TCRdb, only in-frame clones are kept and a portion is missing. The sample has hundreds of thousands of clones; approximately 96% are singletons. The source of the sample is a study of shared clonotypes between healthy human individuals. The origin of this receptor is a man between 25 and 39 years old in good health. This chain connects TRBV6-5 to TRBJ1-6; 7 bases are shared with TRBD1. The sequencing input was memory CD8+ T cells sorted from blood. Subset indicated: CD45RO+ cells pooled with CCR7-negative TemRA cells. CDR3 bases: TGTGCCAGCAGTTACAGGGGGCGCTATAATTCACCCCTCCACTTT. Its translation: CASSYRGRYNSPLHF.